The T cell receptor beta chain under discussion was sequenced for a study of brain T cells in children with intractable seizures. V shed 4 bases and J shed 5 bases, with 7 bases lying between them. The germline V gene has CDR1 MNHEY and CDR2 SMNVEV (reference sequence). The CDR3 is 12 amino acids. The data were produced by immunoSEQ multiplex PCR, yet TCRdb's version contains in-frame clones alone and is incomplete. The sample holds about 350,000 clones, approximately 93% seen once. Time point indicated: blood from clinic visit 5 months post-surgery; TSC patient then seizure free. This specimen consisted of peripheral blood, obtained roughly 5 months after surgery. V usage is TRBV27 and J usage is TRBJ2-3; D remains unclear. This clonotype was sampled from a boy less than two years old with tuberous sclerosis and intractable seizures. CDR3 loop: CASSSLEDTQYF. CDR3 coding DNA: TGTGCCAGCAGTTCCCTAGAAGATACGCAGTATTTT.